Listed below are T cell receptor beta chains from one sample, sequenced in a study of early T cells in non-severe SARS-CoV-2 infection. TCRdb passed the 5' RACE reads through MiXCR, listing each CDR3 protein once. The table lists 56,000 or so distinct CDR3 sequences, more than 12% of them singletons. The starting material was whole blood, obtained at baseline. These receptors all come from an adult who was a healthcare worker with PCR-confirmed SARS-CoV-2 infection or an uninfected control (not recorded which). Each CDR3 is given with its conserved first and last residue. Fields, in order: J gene, V gene, D gene, clone size, CDR3 DNA, CDR3 protein. D genes are given only for firm matches. Clone sizes are given selectively: once, few, many, or a class where the clone is expanded.

>TRBJ2-4|TRBV10-2|NA|many
TGCGCCATCGCCGGGGGTGGCAAAAACATTCAGTACTTC
CAIAGGGKNIQYF
>TRBJ2-1|TRBV4-1|NA|NA
TGCGCCAGCAGCCAGGAGAGAAACCCTACCACTTACAATGAGCAGTTCTTC
CASSQERNPTTYNEQFF
>TRBJ1-1|TRBV6-5|NA|NA
TGTGCCAGCAGACCCACGGGACTGCTGAACACTGAAGCTTTCTTT
CASRPTGLLNTEAFF
>TRBJ2-1|TRBV12-3/TRBV12-4|TRBD2|NA
TGTGCCAGCAGCTACGGAAGCGGGGGCTTTAGGGGTGAGCAGTTCTTC
CASSYGSGGFRGEQFF
>TRBJ2-5|TRBV4-1|TRBD2|few
TGCGCCAGCAGCCTTGGACTAGCGGGAGTGAAGACCCAGTACTTC
CASSLGLAGVKTQYF
>TRBJ2-1|TRBV20-1|NA|many
TGCAGTGCCAAGGAAACAGTCCGGGAGCAGTTCTTC
CSAKETVREQFF
>TRBJ2-4|TRBV5-6|NA|many
TGTGCCAGCAGCTTCGGACTGGGGAACATTCAGTACTTC
CASSFGLGNIQYF
>TRBJ2-1|TRBV7-3|TRBD2|NA
TGTGCCAGCAGCAAGGGACTATCGAATGAGCAGTTCTTC
CASSKGLSNEQFF
>TRBJ2-6|TRBV11-2|NA|many
TGTGCCAGCAGAAAGGGGCAGAACTCTGGGGCCAACGTCCTGACTTTC
CASRKGQNSGANVLTF
>TRBJ2-1|TRBV20-1|TRBD1|few
TGCAGTGCTAGAGATCCACCGGGACAGCTATACAATGAGCAGTTCTTC
CSARDPPGQLYNEQFF
>TRBJ2-3|TRBV20-1|NA|NA
TGCAGTGCTAGAAGGCGGGGGCCCACAGATACGCAGTATTTT
CSARRRGPTDTQYF
>TRBJ2-1|TRBV29-1|NA|NA
TGCAGCGTTGGGGACAATGAGCAGTTCTTC
CSVGDNEQFF
>TRBJ1-5|TRBV6-5|NA|NA
TGTGCCAGCAGACCATCAACAGGTAATCAGCCCCAGCATTTT
CASRPSTGNQPQHF
>TRBJ2-3|TRBV5-6|TRBD2|few
TGTGCCAGCAGCTCCGTCCCGGGACTAGCGGGAGGGCCCACAGATACGCAGTATTTT
CASSSVPGLAGGPTDTQYF